The clone carrying this T cell receptor beta chain was observed many times. Its antigen is not known. V lost 5 bases, J lost 0 bases, and 4 bases lay in between. CDR1 and CDR2 (germline): SGHTA, FQGNSA. This CDR3 has 12 amino acids. The data were obtained in a study of T-cell memory formation after mild COVID-19. The wider study: Across donors, TCR clusters were largely donor specific. Study-level results: The SARS-CoV-2 specificity of second-wave clones reaching peak at day 37 remained unverified. CD8+ contracting clones occupied EMRA, while CD4+ ones occupied mainly CM and EM.

Using constant-segment primers, 5'RACE produced TCR alpha and TCR beta cDNA libraries carrying sample barcodes and UMIs. TCRdb processed the 5' RACE reads anew with MiXCR; each CDR3 protein has one entry. The sample contains roughly 280,000 distinct CDR3 sequences, 7% to 10% of which appear only once. This sequence was found in a man younger than 35 who had mild COVID-19 (a few samples of this study predate the infection). Cell type and time point are not known. The genes are TRBV7-2 and TRBJ2-5; D gene unclear. Sample: PBMCs or a T cell subset sorted from them (not recorded which). For the CDR3, the DNA is TGTGCCAGCAGCCTGTACCAAGAGACCCAGTACTTC. This sequence encodes CASSLYQETQYF.